One sample yielded the 2 T cell receptor beta chains listed below, sequenced in a study of T-cell memory formation after mild COVID-19. TCRdb passed the 5' RACE reads through MiXCR, listing each CDR3 protein once. Of under 150,000 distinct CDR3 sequences detected, about 20% appear once; the ten largest clones hold approximately 40%. Sample: PBMCs or a T cell subset sorted from them (not recorded which). These receptors all stem from a man aged 18 to 29 who had mild COVID-19 (a few samples of this study predate the infection). Cell type and time point are not known.

This clonotype has a handful of counts. The chain recombines TRBV7-7 with TRBJ2-6, with 7 bases fitting TRBD2. V shed 5 bases, J shed 4 bases, and the junction held 8 bases outside the gene matches. The CDR3 is 16 amino acids. Germline values: CDR1 SSHAT, CDR2 FNYEAQ (reference sequence). The CDR3 DNA sequence: TGTGCCAGCAGCCCTCAGGCGGGGGAAGGGGCCAACGTCCTGACTTTC. The encoded protein is CASSPQAGEGANVLTF.

This rearrangement joins TRBV7-8 to TRBJ2-1; D unclear. This CDR3 spans 13 amino acids. The V gene's germline CDR1 is SGHVS and CDR2 FQNEAQ. Deletions cut 0 bases from V and 5 bases from J, with 5 bases between. The CDR3 loop reads CASSLASNNEQFF. The CDR3 nucleotides read TGTGCCAGCAGCTTAGCCAGCAACAATGAGCAGTTCTTC.